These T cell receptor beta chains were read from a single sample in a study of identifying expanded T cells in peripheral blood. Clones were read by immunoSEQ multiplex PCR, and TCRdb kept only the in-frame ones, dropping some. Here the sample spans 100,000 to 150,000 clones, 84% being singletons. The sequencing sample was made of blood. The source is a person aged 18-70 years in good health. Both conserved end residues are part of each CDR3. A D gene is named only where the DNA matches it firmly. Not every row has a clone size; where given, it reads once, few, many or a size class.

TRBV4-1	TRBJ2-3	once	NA	TGCGCCAGCAGCCAAGGGTGGGGTACGCAGTATTTT	CASSQGWGTQYF
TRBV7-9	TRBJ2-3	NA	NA	TGTGCCAGCAGCTCACCCTCGACTGGTACGCAGTATTTT	CASSSPSTGTQYF
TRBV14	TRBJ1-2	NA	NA	TGTGCCAGCAGCCTATACCCCCGGGGAGACACACGACTAAACTATGGCTACACCTTC	CASSLYPRGDTRLNYGYTF
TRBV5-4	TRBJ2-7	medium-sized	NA	TGTGCCAGCAGCTCACGATCAACTCGGGCCTACGAGCAGTACTTC	CASSSRSTRAYEQYF
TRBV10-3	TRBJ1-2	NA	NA	TGTGCCATCAGTTATGTCCTACCAACGTCGCCTAACTATGGCTACACCTTC	CAISYVLPTSPNYGYTF
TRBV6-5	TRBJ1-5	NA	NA	TGTGCCACCAGAGGGGGGGATCAGCCCCAGCATTTT	CATRGGDQPQHF
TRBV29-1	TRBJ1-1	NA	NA	TGCAGCGTTGAACGAGGAGCAGAGCTAGTACGGAGGTGCACTGAAGCTTTCTTT	CSVERGAELVRRCTEAFF
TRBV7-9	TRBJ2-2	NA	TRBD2	TGTGCCAGCAGCCCCGCCATCGGTAGCGGGGGCCCTAACACCGGGGAGCTGTTTTTT	CASSPAIGSGGPNTGELFF
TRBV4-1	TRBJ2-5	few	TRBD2	TGCGCCAGCAGCCAAGCCCCCAGCGGGGGGAGTGGAGAGACCCAGTACTTC	CASSQAPSGGSGETQYF
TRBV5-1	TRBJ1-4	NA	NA	TGCGCCAGCAGCTTGAGGGCCGAGGTGGAAAAACTGTTTTTT	CASSLRAEVEKLFF
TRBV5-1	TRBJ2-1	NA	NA	TGCGCCAGCAGCTTGTTGGAGGGGGGTTACTACAATGAGCAGTTCTTC	CASSLLEGGYYNEQFF
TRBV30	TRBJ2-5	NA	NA	TGTGCCTTCACCCGGCCAGGGAGTGGGACCCAGTACTTC	CAFTRPGSGTQYF
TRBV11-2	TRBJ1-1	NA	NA	TGTGCCAGCAGCTGGACGCCCTCCAGTGGGGCTTTCTTT	CASSWTPSSGAFF
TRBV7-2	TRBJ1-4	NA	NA	TGTGCCAGCAGCCGACAGGCCTTTAATGAAAAACTGTTTTTT	CASSRQAFNEKLFF
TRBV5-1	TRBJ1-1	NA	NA	TGCGCCAGCAGCCGACAGATTAACACTGAAGCTTTCTTT	CASSRQINTEAFF
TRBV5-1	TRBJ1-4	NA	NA	TGCGCCAGCAGCTTTGGGGAGGGAAACGAAAAACTGTTTTTT	CASSFGEGNEKLFF
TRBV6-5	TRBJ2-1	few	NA	TGTGCCAGCAGTTACTTCCAGGGAAGAGATGAGCAGTTCTTC	CASSYFQGRDEQFF
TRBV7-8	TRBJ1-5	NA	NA	TGTGCCAGCAGCTCAGGGACTCAGCCCCAGCATTTT	CASSSGTQPQHF
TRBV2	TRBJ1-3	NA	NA	TGTGCCAGCAGATGGACGACGGACTATGGAAACACCATATATTTT	CASRWTTDYGNTIYF
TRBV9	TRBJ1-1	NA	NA	TGTGCCAGCAGCGCCTCAAGGACAACGATTGAAGCTTTCTTT	CASSASRTTIEAFF
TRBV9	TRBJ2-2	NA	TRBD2	TGTGCCAGCAGCGTTACTAGCGGGTGGGCCGGGGAGCTGTTTTTT	CASSVTSGWAGELFF
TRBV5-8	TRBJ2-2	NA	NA	TGTGCCAGCAGCTTTACAGGGTGGGGACCTAACACCGGGGAGCTGTTTTTT	CASSFTGWGPNTGELFF
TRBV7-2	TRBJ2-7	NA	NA	TGTGCCAGCAGCCGCACCGCGGGCTACGAGCAGTACTTC	CASSRTAGYEQYF
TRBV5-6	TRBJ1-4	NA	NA	TGTGCCAGCAGTATCCCGAGGGGTGAAAAACTGTTTTTT	CASSIPRGEKLFF
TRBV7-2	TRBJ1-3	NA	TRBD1	TGTGCCAGCAGCTTAGGCCCGACAGGGTCTGGAAACACCATATATTTT	CASSLGPTGSGNTIYF
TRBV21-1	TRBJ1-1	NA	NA	TGTGCCATAACCAGAAGGACTGAAGCTTTCTTT	CAITRRTEAFF
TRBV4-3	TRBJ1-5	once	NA	TGCGCCAGCAGCCAAGAGGTGGGACACCTTCTTCAGCCCCAGCATTTT	CASSQEVGHLLQPQHF
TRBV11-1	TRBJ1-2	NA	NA	TGTGCCAGCAGCCGACGTACAGGGCTAAATCACTATGGCTACACCTTC	CASSRRTGLNHYGYTF
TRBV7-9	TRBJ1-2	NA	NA	TGTGCCAGCAGCGCCAGTAATAATGCAGGGTGGGACACCTTC	CASSASNNAGWDTF
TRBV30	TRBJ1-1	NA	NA	TGTGCCTGGAGCCAGAATCAGGGGAACACTGAAGCTTTCTTT	CAWSQNQGNTEAFF
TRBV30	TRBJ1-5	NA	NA	TGTGCCTGGAGTGTACAGGGAAGGCAGCCCCAGCATTTT	CAWSVQGRQPQHF
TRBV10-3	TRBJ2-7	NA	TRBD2	TGTGCCATCAGTGGGAGTCGGGGGGAATCCTCCTACGAGCAGTACTTC	CAISGSRGESSYEQYF
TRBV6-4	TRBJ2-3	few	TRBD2	TGTGCCAGCAGTGACAGCGGGGGGGCGACAGATACGCAGTATTTT	CASSDSGGATDTQYF
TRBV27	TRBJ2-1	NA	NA	TGTGCCAGCAAGTATGGACTGACGGGCAACAATGAGCAGTTCTTC	CASKYGLTGNNEQFF
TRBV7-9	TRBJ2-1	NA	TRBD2	TGTGCCAGCAGCTTATTAGCGGGGCCCTACAATGAGCAGTTCTTC	CASSLLAGPYNEQFF
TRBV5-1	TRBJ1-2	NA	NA	TGCGCCAGCAGCTTGGAAGGGACCTATGGCTACACCTTC	CASSLEGTYGYTF